These T cell receptor beta chains were read from a single sample in a study of somatic mutations in cytotoxic T cells in rheumatoid arthritis. TCRdb's table, derived via immunoSEQ multiplex PCR, lists solely in-frame clones and lacks some. Among 10,000 to 12,000 clones listed, around 81% were seen once. Sequencing input: CD8+ T cells sorted from blood. Receptors were obtained from an adult with rheumatoid arthritis. The CDR3 runs from the conserved cysteine through the conserved F or W. The order of the fields is CDR3 protein, CDR3 DNA, D gene, J gene, V gene, clone size. D genes are given only for firm matches. Size is omitted from some rows. Given values are once, few, many or a class for expanded clones.

CDR3: CASSLVGYEQYF; DNA: TGTGCCAGCAGCTTAGTAGGATACGAGCAGTACTTC; D: -; J: TRBJ2-7; V: TRBV7-9; size: -
CDR3: CASSLLGSTDTQYF; DNA: TGTGCCAGCAGTTTATTAGGCTCCACAGATACGCAGTATTTT; D: -; J: TRBJ2-3; V: TRBV27; size: -
CDR3: CASSEYPSLGTEAFF; DNA: TGTGCCAGCAGTGAATATCCGAGTTTAGGCACTGAAGCTTTCTTT; D: -; J: TRBJ1-1; V: TRBV2; size: -
CDR3: CASSLYGTGGAGNEQFF; DNA: TGTGCCAGCAGCTTATACGGGACAGGGGGCGCCGGGAATGAGCAGTTCTTC; D: TRBD1; J: TRBJ2-1; V: TRBV7-9; size: -
CDR3: CASSKAASRGVDTQYF; DNA: TGTGCCAGCAGCAAAGCGGCTAGTAGGGGCGTGGATACGCAGTATTTT; D: -; J: TRBJ2-3; V: TRBV21-1; size: -
CDR3: CASSLGRWTYTEAFF; DNA: TGTGCCAGCAGTTTGGGCAGATGGACGTACACTGAAGCTTTCTTT; D: -; J: TRBJ1-1; V: TRBV6-5; size: -
CDR3: CASSFQGAAYEQYF; DNA: TGTGCCAGCAGTTTCCAGGGGGCCGCGTACGAGCAGTACTTC; D: TRBD1; J: TRBJ2-7; V: TRBV27; size: -
CDR3: CASSLSGGTSKVADTQYF; DNA: TGTGCCAGCAGTTTATCAGGAGGGACTAGCAAGGTAGCAGATACGCAGTATTTT; D: TRBD2; J: TRBJ2-3; V: TRBV27; size: -
CDR3: CASSQEVSGGADTQYF; DNA: TGTGCCAGCAGCCAAGAGGTTAGCGGGGGGGCAGATACGCAGTATTTT; D: TRBD2; J: TRBJ2-3; V: TRBV4-2; size: -
CDR3: CASSPSPGMNTEAFF; DNA: TGTGCCAGCAGTCCATCACCAGGGATGAACACTGAAGCTTTCTTT; D: -; J: TRBJ1-1; V: TRBV6-5; size: few
CDR3: CASRLQGVAYNEQFF; DNA: TGTGCCAGTAGGCTACAGGGAGTTGCCTACAATGAGCAGTTCTTC; D: -; J: TRBJ2-1; V: TRBV19; size: -
CDR3: CASSEGGIAYGYTF; DNA: TGTGCCAGCAGCGAGGGAGGGATTGCCTATGGCTACACCTTC; D: -; J: TRBJ1-2; V: TRBV9; size: -
CDR3: CASSQEQGNIGELFF; DNA: TGCGCCAGCAGCCAAGAACAGGGGAACATAGGGGAGCTGTTTTTT; D: TRBD1; J: TRBJ2-2; V: TRBV4-1; size: -
CDR3: CASSLTGQGTYEQYF; DNA: TGTGCCAGCAGTTTAACGGGACAGGGCACCTACGAGCAGTACTTC; D: TRBD1; J: TRBJ2-7; V: TRBV27; size: once
CDR3: CASSLGGNTIYF; DNA: TGTGCCAGCAGCTTAGGGGGAAACACCATATATTTT; D: -; J: TRBJ1-3; V: TRBV7-9; size: -
CDR3: CASSYSVGINYGYTF; DNA: TGTGCCAGCAGTTACTCGGTGGGGATAAACTATGGCTACACCTTC; D: -; J: TRBJ1-2; V: TRBV6-5; size: -
CDR3: CASTSASGGATDTQYF; DNA: TGTGCCAGCACCTCGGCGAGCGGGGGGGCAACAGATACGCAGTATTTT; D: TRBD2; J: TRBJ2-3; V: TRBV25-1; size: -
CDR3: CASSVYGSFSYEQYF; DNA: TGTGCCAGCAGCGTATACGGTTCTTTCTCCTACGAGCAGTACTTC; D: -; J: TRBJ2-7; V: TRBV9; size: -
CDR3: CASSKQGMDEKLFF; DNA: TGTGCCAGCAGTAAACAGGGTATGGATGAAAAACTGTTTTTT; D: -; J: TRBJ1-4; V: TRBV28; size: once
CDR3: CASGQGSYGYTF; DNA: TGTGCCAGTGGACAGGGATCTTATGGCTACACCTTC; D: TRBD1; J: TRBJ1-2; V: TRBV19; size: -
CDR3: CASSTGFPSYNEQFF; DNA: TGTGCCAGCAGCACAGGGTTCCCCTCCTACAATGAGCAGTTCTTC; D: -; J: TRBJ2-1; V: TRBV7-9; size: -
CDR3: CASRLQSLSSYNSPLHF; DNA: TGTGCCAGCAGGTTACAGTCCCTTAGCTCCTATAATTCACCCCTCCACTTT; D: -; J: TRBJ1-6; V: TRBV27; size: large
CDR3: CTSSQDLGGPGLKETQYF; DNA: TGCACCAGCAGCCAAGACTTGGGTGGCCCGGGACTAAAAGAGACCCAGTACTTC; D: -; J: TRBJ2-5; V: TRBV1; size: -
CDR3: CASSLCEQYF; DNA: TGTGCCAGCAGCTTATGCGAGCAGTACTTC; D: -; J: TRBJ2-7; V: TRBV7-3; size: -
CDR3: CSVEGGYGYTF; DNA: TGCAGCGTAGAAGGGGGGTATGGCTACACCTTC; D: -; J: TRBJ1-2; V: TRBV29-1; size: -
CDR3: CAWEFMDNEQFF; DNA: TGTGCCTGGGAATTTATGGACAATGAGCAGTTCTTC; D: -; J: TRBJ2-1; V: TRBV30; size: -
CDR3: CASTLAGETDTQYF; DNA: TGTGCCAGCACACTAGCGGGGGAAACAGATACGCAGTATTTT; D: TRBD2; J: TRBJ2-3; V: TRBV7-8; size: -
CDR3: CASTPALAGSTGELFF; DNA: TGTGCCAGCACCCCCGCGCTAGCGGGGTCTACCGGGGAGCTGTTTTTT; D: TRBD2; J: TRBJ2-2; V: TRBV7-6; size: -
CDR3: CASSVVGSTNYGYTF; DNA: TGTGCCAGCAGCGTAGTTGGGAGCACTAACTATGGCTACACCTTC; D: -; J: TRBJ1-2; V: TRBV9; size: once
CDR3: CATSSRSQGYEQYF; DNA: TGTGCCACCAGCAGCAGATCACAGGGCTACGAGCAGTACTTC; D: -; J: TRBJ2-7; V: TRBV15; size: -
CDR3: CASSFRGAPNTGELFF; DNA: TGTGCCAGCAGTTTTCGGGGGGCACCGAACACCGGGGAGCTGTTTTTT; D: -; J: TRBJ2-2; V: TRBV28; size: -
CDR3: CASSQEGRNEQYF; DNA: TGTGCCAGCAGCCAAGAGGGCAGGAACGAGCAGTACTTC; D: -; J: TRBJ2-7; V: TRBV4-2; size: -
CDR3: CASSLQRGWNEQFF; DNA: TGTGCCAGCAGCCTGCAAAGGGGGTGGAATGAGCAGTTCTTC; D: -; J: TRBJ2-1; V: TRBV5-4; size: -
CDR3: CATSSEGQLSYEQYF; DNA: TGTGCCACCAGCAGTGAGGGACAGTTATCCTACGAGCAGTACTTC; D: TRBD1; J: TRBJ2-7; V: TRBV15; size: -
CDR3: CASSHRDAYEQYF; DNA: TGTGCCAGCAGTCACAGGGACGCCTACGAGCAGTACTTC; D: -; J: TRBJ2-7; V: TRBV7-9; size: -
CDR3: CAISGPDRKPKETQYF; DNA: TGTGCCATCAGTGGTCCGGACAGGAAGCCTAAAGAGACCCAGTACTTC; D: TRBD1; J: TRBJ2-5; V: TRBV10-3; size: -
CDR3: CASSLGDRPYNEQFF; DNA: TGTGCCAGCAGCTTAGGGGACAGACCTTACAATGAGCAGTTCTTC; D: TRBD1; J: TRBJ2-1; V: TRBV7-6; size: -
CDR3: CASSLALWGPGNEQFF; DNA: TGTGCCAGCAGCTTAGCCTTGTGGGGGCCGGGTAATGAGCAGTTCTTC; D: -; J: TRBJ2-1; V: TRBV7-9; size: -
CDR3: CASSLKRQGTETQYF; DNA: TGTGCCAGCAGTTTAAAACGGCAGGGGACGGAGACCCAGTACTTC; D: -; J: TRBJ2-5; V: TRBV27; size: -
CDR3: CASSEGQLSYNSPLHF; DNA: TGTGCCAGCAGTGAGGGACAGCTCTCCTATAATTCACCCCTCCACTTT; D: TRBD1; J: TRBJ1-6; V: TRBV6-1; size: -
CDR3: CASSLSGEGHWRGYGYTF; DNA: TGTGCCAGCAGCTTGTCAGGGGAGGGACATTGGAGGGGCTATGGCTACACCTTC; D: -; J: TRBJ1-2; V: TRBV5-6; size: -
CDR3: CASSLTSGGTNEQFF; DNA: TGTGCCAGCAGCCTTACTAGCGGGGGTACCAATGAGCAGTTCTTC; D: TRBD2; J: TRBJ2-1; V: TRBV7-6; size: -
CDR3: CASSSPPYEQYF; DNA: TGCGCCAGCAGCTCGCCACCTTACGAGCAGTACTTC; D: -; J: TRBJ2-7; V: TRBV5-1; size: -
CDR3: CASSETGSTYNEQFF; DNA: TGTGCCAGCAGCGAGACAGGTTCTACCTACAATGAGCAGTTCTTC; D: -; J: TRBJ2-1; V: TRBV13; size: -
CDR3: CASSLIQDSTDTQYF; DNA: TGCGCCAGCAGCTTGATCCAAGATAGCACAGATACGCAGTATTTT; D: -; J: TRBJ2-3; V: TRBV5-1; size: -
CDR3: CASSPPTGAYGYTF; DNA: TGTGCCAGCAGCCCCCCGACAGGGGCCTATGGCTACACCTTC; D: TRBD1; J: TRBJ1-2; V: TRBV11-2; size: -
CDR3: CASSSPGSLYF; DNA: TGTGCCAGCAGTTCCCCGGGTTCTCTGTACTTC; D: -; J: TRBJ2-5; V: TRBV6-5; size: -
CDR3: CASSLWQGTINTEAFF; DNA: TGTGCCAGCAGCTTATGGCAGGGGACGATAAACACTGAAGCTTTCTTT; D: -; J: TRBJ1-1; V: TRBV7-8; size: -
CDR3: CASSPRENHHEQYF; DNA: TGTGCCAGCAGTCCAAGGGAAAATCACCACGAGCAGTACTTC; D: -; J: TRBJ2-7; V: TRBV27; size: -